Shown below are 23 T cell receptor beta chains from a single sample sequenced in a study of siplizumab effects on memory and regulatory T cells. Method: immunoSEQ multiplex PCR; TCRdb's copy keeps in-frame clones and lacks some. This sample has roughly 60,000 clones, with more than 85% found just once. Sequencing was performed on CD8+ T cells sorted from blood. All receptors come from a human donor in good health.

The chain has TRBV7-2 and TRBJ2-3, with 7 bases aligning to TRBD2. CDR1 is SGHTA and CDR2 is FQGNSA in the germline V gene. The CDR3 spans 14 residues. Unmatched junction bases numbered 9, after V lost 5 bases and J lost 7 bases. CDR3 protein: CASSPGGGRHTQYF. The DNA for the CDR3 is TGTGCCAGCAGCCCTGGGGGAGGGCGGCATACGCAGTATTTT.

The chain joins TRBV5-1 to TRBJ2-7, with D possibly being TRBD2 (6 bases). The CDR3 is 15 amino acids. The germline CDR1 and CDR2 sequences are SGHRS and YFSETQ. Trimming left V 4 bases short and J 2 bases short, with 16 bases between. The CDR3 sequence is CASSPTSTTAYEQYF. The CDR3 bases are TGCGCCAGCAGCCCTACTAGCACGACAGCCTACGAGCAGTACTTC. The whole variable domain, remainder taken from reference TRBV5-1 and TRBJ2-7, is KAGVTQTPRYLIKTRGQQVTLSCSPISGHRSVSWYQQTPGQGLQFLFEYFSETQRNKGNFPGRFSGRQFSNSRSEMNVSTLELGDSALYLCASSPTSTTAYEQYFGPGTRLTVT.

This chain joins TRBV5-1 and TRBJ2-1, with TRBD1 matching over 7 bases. The V segment lost 4 bases and the J segment 13 bases; nucleotides outside the gene matches: 5. The germline V gene encodes CDR1 SGHRS and CDR2 YFSETQ. The CDR3 extends over 11 amino acids. The CDR3 is CASSLGQLQFF. CDR3 DNA: TGCGCCAGCAGCCTGGGACAGCTACAGTTCTTC. Complete variable domain (other parts from reference TRBV5-1 and TRBJ2-1): KAGVTQTPRYLIKTRGQQVTLSCSPISGHRSVSWYQQTPGQGLQFLFEYFSETQRNKGNFPGRFSGRQFSNSRSEMNVSTLELGDSALYLCASSLGQLQFFGPGTRLTVL.

This chain connects TRBV28 to TRBJ2-7; the D gene is possibly TRBD1 (5 bases). This CDR3 has 15 residues. The V gene lost 4 bases and the J gene lost 0 bases, with 13 bases spanning the gap. Germline V gives CDR1 MDHEN, CDR2 SYDVKM. The DNA of the CDR3 is TGTGCCAGCAGTTCGAACAGGCGAGTCTCCTACGAGCAGTACTTC. Its translation is CASSSNRRVSYEQYF.

V gene TRBV28 combines with J gene TRBJ1-1; 7 positions match TRBD1. CDR1 and CDR2 (germline): MDHEN, SYDVKM. The CDR3 consists of 14 residues. The V gene end was trimmed by 6 bases and the J gene end by 4 bases; junction bases not matched to a gene: 8. The CDR3 nucleotides read TGTGCCAGCAGGACGACAGGGTGGACCACTGAAGCTTTCTTT. Protein sequence: CASRTTGWTTEAFF.

The chain is built from TRBV19 and TRBJ1-1; the D gene is possibly TRBD1 (6 bases). Germline-derived CDR1 and CDR2 are LNHDA and SQIVND (reference sequence). V lost 3 bases and J lost 3, with 17 bases in between. The CDR3 length is 16 residues. The CDR3 DNA follows: TGTGCCAGTAGTATTGGTGGGGGGCCCGGTTACACTGAAGCTTTCTTT. Amino acids: CASSIGGGPGYTEAFF.

J is TRBJ1-1 and V is TRBV6-6, with D perhaps matching TRBD1 (6 bases). This CDR3 has 11 residues. V was trimmed by 7 bases and J by 6 bases, leaving 9 bases between them. Germline values: CDR1 MNHNY, CDR2 SVGAGI (reference sequence). The CDR3 DNA reads as TGTGCCAGCACCCAGGGGTCTGAAGCTTTCTTT. It yields the protein CASTQGSEAFF.

This chain connects TRBV30 to TRBJ2-3; a possible D gene is TRBD2 (6 bases). The CDR3 runs to 14 residues. V was trimmed by 5 bases and J by 0 bases, leaving 12 bases between them. Germline V gene lookup returns CDR1 GTSNPN and CDR2 SVGIG (reference sequence). The CDR3 bases are TGTGCCTGGGGTAGCGGATCTAGCACAGATACGCAGTATTTT. Translated: CAWGSGSSTDTQYF.

J is TRBJ2-7 and V is TRBV28; D could derive from TRBD1 or TRBD2 (6 bases each). The ends were cut back, 3 bases at V and 3 bases at J, with 9 bases in the middle. The CDR3 is made up of 13 amino acids. From germline, CDR1 is MDHEN and CDR2 SYDVKM. The CDR3 coding sequence is TGTGCCAGCAGTTTCGGAGGGGGCTACGAGCAGTACTTC. Translating gives CASSFGGGYEQYF.

The genes are TRBV5-1 and TRBJ1-1, with D maybe TRBD1 (5 bases). Germline V gene sequence: CDR1 SGHRS, CDR2 YFSETQ. V lost 0 bases and J 5 bases, leaving 8 bases between the germline ends. CDR3 size: 13 residues. The CDR3: CASSLVGTTEAFF. As DNA, the CDR3 is TGCGCCAGCAGCTTGGTGGGGACGACTGAAGCTTTCTTT.

Written as DNA, the CDR3 is TGTGCCAGCAGCTCCGGACTAGCGGGAATAGACGGGGAGCTGTTTTTT. This codes for CASSSGLAGIDGELFF. This rearrangement joins TRBV7-3 to TRBJ2-2; 12 positions agree with TRBD2. Germline V gene sequence: CDR1 SGHTA, CDR2 FQGTGA. CDR3 length equals 16 residues. Unmatched junction bases numbered 7, after V lost 4 bases and J lost 7 bases.

The chain joins TRBV6-6 to TRBJ1-1, with D possibly being TRBD1 (5 bases). The CDR3 is 13 amino acids. The germline gives CDR1 MNHNY, CDR2 SVGAGI (reference sequence). V shed 11 bases and J shed 1 base, with 14 bases lying between them. The CDR3: CAGQGTRNTEAFF. The CDR3 nucleotides read TGTGCCGGTCAGGGTACCCGGAACACTGAAGCTTTCTTT.

The chain recombines TRBV5-1 with TRBJ1-2, with 8 bases that match TRBD1. Germline lookup yields CDR1 SGHRS and CDR2 YFSETQ. Trimming removed 4 bases from V and 8 bases from J; junction bases left unmatched: 7. This CDR3 is 13 amino acids long. DNA of the CDR3: TGCGCCAGCAGCCAAGGACAGGGCTGGGGCTACACCTTC. This translates into CASSQGQGWGYTF.

The CDR3 loop reads CASSAGGASGIYEQYF. CDR3 DNA sequence: TGTGCCAGCAGCGCCGGCGGGGCTAGCGGAATTTACGAGCAGTACTTC. This chain links TRBV9 with TRBJ2-7, with TRBD2 matching 7 bases. The junction had 13 bases not matched to a gene; V was cut back by 3 bases and J by 4 bases. The CDR3 has 16 amino acids. In germline, CDR1 is SGDLS, CDR2 YYNGEE.

The CDR3 DNA sequence: TGTGCCACCCAGAGACAGGGGCTCACAGATACGCAGTATTTT. It translates to CATQRQGLTDTQYF. This chain connects TRBV27 to TRBJ2-3, with 8 bases fitting TRBD1. V shed 10 bases, J shed 2 bases, and the junction held 8 bases outside the gene matches. The CDR3 has 14 residues. Germline CDR1 reads MNHEY; CDR2 reads SMNVEV (reference sequence).

The chain uses TRBV6-1 and TRBJ2-7, with TRBD1 matching 7 bases. J was trimmed by 2 bases and V by 2 bases; bases with no gene match: 6. Looked up from germline, CDR1 is MNHNS and CDR2 is SASEGT. The CDR3 sequence is 15 residues long. The CDR3 loop is CASSEWTGAAYEQYF. DNA of the CDR3: TGTGCCAGCAGTGAATGGACAGGTGCCGCCTACGAGCAGTACTTC.

The chain links TRBV11-2 to TRBJ2-7, with 8 nucleotides matching TRBD2. CDR1 is SGHAT and CDR2 is FQNNGV in the germline V gene. Germline trimming cut 0 bases from V and 3 bases from J; bases unmatched to any gene: 4. The CDR3 loop spans 15 amino acids. The CDR3 protein is CASSLDWREDYEQYF. CDR3 nucleotide sequence: TGTGCCAGCAGCTTAGATTGGCGGGAGGACTACGAGCAGTACTTC.

The chain carries TRBV5-6 and TRBJ2-5; 7 bases are shared with TRBD2. Unmatched junction bases numbered 17, after V lost 4 bases and J lost 5 bases. Germline CDR1 is SGHDT and CDR2 is YYEEEE. The CDR3 has 17 amino acids. DNA for the CDR3: TGTGCCAGCAGCCTGGAGACTTGGGGGAGGGCCTACGAGACCCAGTACTTC. It specifies CASSLETWGRAYETQYF.

The chain is built from TRBV25-1 and TRBJ2-3; D unresolved. This CDR3 has 12 amino acids. V was clipped by 4 bases and J by 4 bases, with 6 bases between them. Germline V gene lookup returns CDR1 MGHDK and CDR2 SYGVNS. CDR3 DNA: TGTGCCAGCAGTGTGCCGCCAGATACGCAGTATTTT. It codes for CASSVPPDTQYF.

The CDR3 DNA sequence: TGTGCCAGTAGTATAGCGGGGAACTCCTACGAGCAGTACTTC. Encoded protein: CASSIAGNSYEQYF. The genes are TRBV19 and TRBJ2-7, with D possibly TRBD2 on 5 matching bases. The germline V gene has CDR1 LNHDA and CDR2 SQIVND (reference sequence). The CDR3 has 14 residues. Trimming stripped 1 base from V and 0 bases from J, with 7 bases between.

V is TRBV6-1 and J is TRBJ2-1, with a weak D call TRBD2 (7 bases). Germline values: CDR1 MNHNS, CDR2 SASEGT. CDR3 length equals 16 residues. V dropped 2 bases and J dropped 3 bases, with 14 bases sitting between them. The CDR3 loop reads CASSENRDYVYNEQFF. CDR3 coding DNA: TGTGCCAGCAGTGAAAACAGGGACTACGTCTACAATGAGCAGTTCTTC.

CDR3 DNA sequence: TGTGCCAGCAGTTTCTCGGGATCCCTGGGCGGGAGTACTCGCGCAGATACGCAGTATTTT. Translated, it gives CASSFSGSLGGSTRADTQYF. The chain has TRBV27 and TRBJ2-3; 7 bases match TRBD2. V was clipped by 3 bases and J by 4 bases; unmatched bases: 22. The CDR3 totals 20 residues. The V gene's germline CDR1 is MNHEY and CDR2 SMNVEV (reference sequence).

The CDR3 reads CASSLSVSQETQYF. DNA of the CDR3: TGTGCCAGCAGCTTGTCGGTCAGTCAAGAGACCCAGTACTTC. The V and J genes are TRBV5-5 and TRBJ2-5; D unresolved. The CDR3 contains 14 residues. The germline V gene has CDR1 SGHKS and CDR2 YYEKEE (reference sequence). V was pared by 1 base and J by 2 bases, with 9 bases between.